The 27 T cell receptor beta chains below were found in one sample sequenced in a study of T-cell reconstitution after alpha-beta-depleted transplantation in children. Preparation of the TCRbeta library was carried out with unique molecular identifiers. TCRdb re-called the PCR reads with MiXCR, one entry per CDR3 protein. The sample has just under 350,000 distinct CDR3 sequences, around 15% seen once; the top ten hold approximately 38%. The specimen comprised PBMCs, mostly from graft donor cells, sampled 360 days after TCRalphabeta/CD19-depleted stem cell transplant. The source of these receptors is a male patient between 2 and 10 years old who had a stem cell transplant for acute lymphoblastic leukemia, so the T cells may come from the graft donor.

Only a few counts were recorded for this clonotype. The chain carries TRBV30 and TRBJ1-1; 7 positions agree with TRBD1. This CDR3 has 15 amino acids. The junction had 6 bases not matched to a gene; V was cut back by 1 base and J by 1 base. Germline lookup yields CDR1 GTSNPN and CDR2 SVGIG (reference sequence). CDR3 amino acids: CAWSGIRTGNTEAFF. CDR3 DNA: TGTGCCTGGAGTGGGATAAGGACAGGGAACACTGAAGCTTTCTTT.

There are many counts of this clonotype. The rearrangement joins TRBV5-6 to TRBJ1-5; TRBD1 is a possible D gene (6 bases). The CDR3 loop spans 13 amino acids. Trimming cost V 0 bases and J 11 bases, with 12 bases left between them. Germline V lookup: CDR1 SGHDT, CDR2 YYEEEE. The CDR3 DNA is TGTGCCAGCAGCTTGGCCGGGGGGCGGGCCCAGCATTTT. Protein sequence: CASSLAGGRAQHF.

In this sample, this clonotype turned up a few times. The chain is built from TRBV24-1 and TRBJ2-7; 9 bases agree with TRBD1. After removal of 4 bases from V and 1 base from J, the junction contained 4 bases not matched to a gene. The CDR3 has 15 residues. The germline V gene has CDR1 KGHDR and CDR2 SFDVKD. CDR3 coding DNA: TGTGCCACCAGTGACCCGGGACAGGGATCCTACGAGCAGTACTTC. It yields the protein CATSDPGQGSYEQYF.

This clonotype was recorded a few times. The rearrangement uses TRBV20-1 and TRBJ2-2, with 8 bases identical to TRBD2. CDR1 and CDR2 from the germline V gene are DFQATT and SNEGSKA (reference sequence). The CDR3 has 15 amino acids. Unmatched junction bases numbered 6, after V lost 0 bases and J lost 6 bases. The CDR3 here is CSARDSRTSPGELFF. The DNA of the CDR3 is TGCAGTGCTAGAGATTCCCGGACTAGCCCCGGGGAGCTGTTTTTT.

This clonotype was detected ten times or more. This chain uses TRBV5-1 with TRBJ2-7; 10 positions match TRBD2. With V trimmed by 6 bases and J by 11 bases, 17 bases remained unmatched. The CDR3 contains 15 residues. Germline CDR1 reads SGHRS; CDR2 reads YFSETQ. The chain's CDR3 is CASTHESGLAARKYF. DNA of the CDR3: TGCGCCAGCACTCACGAGTCAGGACTAGCGGCAAGGAAGTACTTC.

V is TRBV4-1 and J is TRBJ2-3; D tentatively fits TRBD1 or TRBD2 (5 bases each). The germline V and J ends were trimmed by 4 bases and 3 bases, with 20 bases remaining between them. Germline-derived CDR1 and CDR2 are MGHRA and YSYEKL. CDR3 length: 17 amino acids. CDR3 in amino acids: CASSLGERGVRTDTQYF. The CDR3 DNA is TGCGCCAGCAGCCTGGGTGAAAGGGGAGTTAGAACAGATACGCAGTATTTT.

This chain joins TRBV20-1 and TRBJ1-4; perhaps TRBD1 as D (6 bases). The germline CDR1 and CDR2 sequences are DFQATT and SNEGSKA (reference sequence). The CDR3 contains 13 residues. Trimming pared 3 bases from V and 10 bases from J, leaving 15 bases between. CDR3 sequence (DNA): TGCAGTGCTAGCAGGGGATTGGGCGGAAAACTGTTTTTT. The encoded protein is CSASRGLGGKLFF.

The sample holds a few counts of this clonotype. Here the CDR3 reads CASSDSGTGGSEQYF. CDR3 in DNA: TGTGCCAGCAGCGACTCCGGGACAGGGGGCAGCGAGCAGTACTTC. The rearrangement uses TRBV6-2 or TRBV6-3 and TRBJ2-7; TRBD1 agrees at 12 bases. Germline CDR1 is MNHEY and CDR2 is SVGEGT. The CDR3 contains 15 residues. V shed 6 bases and J 6 bases; nucleotides not matched to a gene: 9.

This clonotype occurred a few times. This chain connects TRBV11-2 to TRBJ2-1; possible D gene TRBD1, 7 bases. This CDR3 region has 13 residues. Trimming took off 4 bases at V and 13 bases at J, with 17 bases between the two ends. CDR1 is SGHAT and CDR2 is FQNNGV in the germline V gene. This chain's CDR3 is CASSSSGGSGQFF. In DNA form, the CDR3 reads TGTGCCAGCAGCTCCTCAGGGGGGTCCGGACAGTTCTTC.

This clonotype was counted ten times or more. This chain uses TRBV9 with TRBJ2-7; D unresolved. This CDR3 is 12 amino acids long. The V gene lost 4 bases and the J gene lost 5 bases, with 10 bases spanning the gap. CDR1 is SGDLS and CDR2 is YYNGEE in the germline V gene. The CDR3 sequence: CASSPQDDEQYF. The CDR3 bases are TGTGCCAGCAGCCCCCAGGATGACGAGCAGTACTTC.

This clonotype has a handful of counts. This rearrangement joins TRBV4-1 to TRBJ2-1; D gene ambiguous. The CDR3 is made up of 14 amino acids. Trimming took 4 bases from V and 8 from J, leaving 15 bases between them. Germline V gene lookup returns CDR1 MGHRA and CDR2 YSYEKL. The CDR3 sequence is CASSPRFKSDEQFF. CDR3 nucleotides: TGCGCCAGCAGCCCAAGGTTTAAGAGCGATGAGCAGTTCTTC.

This clonotype was found once. The rearrangement links TRBV27 to TRBJ2-7; 7 nucleotides agree with TRBD1. Germline CDR1 MNHEY, CDR2 SMNVEV (reference sequence). This CDR3 is 11 amino acids long. V shed 3 bases and J 13 bases; nucleotides not matched to a gene: 6. In DNA form, the CDR3 reads TGTGCCAGCAGTTTGGGACAGTCAGGATACTTC. As protein: CASSLGQSGYF.

This clonotype was observed a handful of times. The rearrangement links TRBV7-2 to TRBJ1-2; the D gene is possibly TRBD1 (5 bases). Germline V gene sequence: CDR1 SGHTA, CDR2 FQGNSA. V lost 1 base and J lost 3, with 9 bases in between. The CDR3 length is 14 residues. CDR3 sequence (DNA): TGTGCCAGCAGCTTAGATGGGACCTACTATGGCTACACCTTC. This translates into CASSLDGTYYGYTF.

In its sample, this clonotype was seen many times. The V and J genes are TRBV5-1 and TRBJ2-1; the D gene is possibly TRBD1 (6 bases). This CDR3 comprises 13 residues. In germline, CDR1 is SGHRS, CDR2 YFSETQ. The V gene lost 4 bases and the J gene lost 7 bases, with 12 bases spanning the gap. CDR3 protein: CASSVTGGNEQFF. In nucleotides, the CDR3 is TGCGCCAGCAGCGTGACAGGTGGGAATGAGCAGTTCTTC.

V usage is TRBV4-3 and J usage is TRBJ1-1; TRBD1 might be the D (6 bases). V gave up 1 base and J gave up 4 bases, with 13 bases separating them. The germline CDR1 and CDR2 sequences are LGHNA and YSLEER. The CDR3 is 15 amino acids. CDR3 bases: TGCGCCAGCAGCCAAGGGGCAGGGGTAGGCACTGAAGCTTTCTTT. Its translation is CASSQGAGVGTEAFF.

The V gene is TRBV7-2, the J gene TRBJ2-1; 7 positions agree with TRBD2. In germline, CDR1 is SGHTA, CDR2 FQGNSA. V was clipped by 3 bases and J by 8 bases; unmatched bases: 7. CDR3 size: 14 residues. The CDR3: CASSFGSGGYEQFF. The CDR3 bases are TGTGCCAGCAGCTTCGGTTCCGGGGGGTATGAGCAGTTCTTC.

The CDR3 DNA is TGTGCCAGCAGCGTAGGGATCGGGGCCCAAGAGACCCAGTACTTC. Protein sequence: CASSVGIGAQETQYF. The J gene is TRBJ2-5, the V gene TRBV9; either TRBD1 or TRBD2 may supply D (5 bases each). V shed 0 bases and J shed 1 base, with 10 bases lying between them. The CDR3 consists of 15 residues. Germline CDR1 and CDR2: SGDLS and YYNGEE.

A few counts support this clonotype. The chain joins TRBV5-1 to TRBJ2-1; 9 nucleotides line up with TRBD2. The CDR3 contains 15 residues. With 0 bases clipped from V and 8 bases from J, the junction kept 6 bases outside the gene matches. In germline, CDR1 is SGHRS, CDR2 YFSETQ. In DNA form, the CDR3 reads TGCGCCAGCAGCTTGGGACTAGCGGTAGGGGATGAGCAGTTCTTC. Protein product: CASSLGLAVGDEQFF. The whole variable domain, remainder taken from reference TRBV5-1 and TRBJ2-1, is KAGVTQTPRYLIKTRGQQVTLSCSPISGHRSVSWYQQTPGQGLQFLFEYFSETQRNKGNFPGRFSGRQFSNSRSEMNVSTLELGDSALYLCASSLGLAVGDEQFFGPGTRLTVL.

The chain employs TRBV29-1 and TRBJ1-1; D might be TRBD1 (5 bases). The CDR3 contains 15 residues. V was pared by 5 bases and J by 5 bases, with 21 bases between. Per germline, CDR1 SQVTM and CDR2 ANQGSEA. The CDR3 loop is CSVTQVTGGRTEAFF. CDR3 sequence (DNA): TGCAGCGTTACCCAAGTCACCGGGGGGAGAACTGAAGCTTTCTTT. Using reference TRBV29-1 and TRBJ1-1 for the parts outside the CDR3, the full variable domain is SAVISQKPSRDICQRGTSLTIQCQVDSQVTMMFWYRQQPGQSLTLIATANQGSEATYESGFVIDKFPISRPNLTFSTLTVSNMSPEDSSIYLCSVTQVTGGRTEAFFGQGTRLTVV.

There are many counts of this clonotype. The CDR3 loop reads CASSSTTSIGNEQFF. Here the CDR3 DNA reads TGTGCCAGCAGTTCTACGACTAGTATTGGGAATGAGCAGTTCTTC. V usage is TRBV28 and J usage is TRBJ2-1; a weak D match, TRBD2 (6 bases). From germline, CDR1 is MDHEN and CDR2 SYDVKM. V shed 4 bases and J shed 7 bases, with 17 bases lying between them. CDR3 length: 15 amino acids. Looking up the rest from reference TRBV28 and TRBJ2-1 gives the full variable domain: DVKVTQSSRYLVKRTGEKVFLECVQDMDHENMFWYRQDPGLGLRLIYFSYDVKMKEKGDIPEGYSVSREKKERFSLILESASTNQTSMYLCASSSTTSIGNEQFFGPGTRLTVL.

The chain links TRBV4-1 to TRBJ1-5; D is unclear. Germline V gene sequence: CDR1 MGHRA, CDR2 YSYEKL. The CDR3 totals 16 residues. Trimming removed 4 bases from V and 0 bases from J, with 13 bases in between. CDR3 loop: CASSLMVGVSNQPQHF. In DNA form, the CDR3 reads TGCGCCAGCAGCCTCATGGTAGGAGTTAGCAATCAGCCCCAGCATTTT.

V gene TRBV27 combines with J gene TRBJ2-1; D might be TRBD1 or TRBD2, each matching 5 bases. CDR1 MNHEY and CDR2 SMNVEV come from the germline V gene (reference sequence). Deletions cut 4 bases from V and 2 bases from J, with 15 bases between. The CDR3 has 16 amino acids. The CDR3 bases are TGTGCCAGCAGTTCGTGGGCCAGGGAGCCCTACAATGAGCAGTTCTTC. Translation gives CASSSWAREPYNEQFF.

There are a few counts of this clonotype. The chain couples TRBV7-2 to TRBJ2-2; 7 bases match TRBD2. CDR1 SGHTA and CDR2 FQGNSA come from the germline V gene. This CDR3 is built from 16 residues. J lost 5 bases, V lost 4 bases, and 10 bases had no gene match. Written as DNA, the CDR3 is TGTGCCAGCAGCTCCCCCGGCCTTAGCGGGACCGGGGAGCTGTTTTTT. Its protein is CASSSPGLSGTGELFF.

This clonotype was seen only a few times. This chain joins TRBV20-1 and TRBJ2-2, with TRBD2 identical over 7 bases. The CDR3 spans 17 residues. Trimming removed 6 bases from V and 4 bases from J; junction bases left unmatched: 17. Per germline, CDR1 DFQATT and CDR2 SNEGSKA (reference sequence). The CDR3 DNA is TGCAGTGCCCTGGCGGTCTTGAGCGGCGGGGGCACCGGGGAGCTGTTTTTT. Residues: CSALAVLSGGGTGELFF.

The chain is built from TRBV28 and TRBJ1-1; D gene unclear. This CDR3 spans 12 amino acids. Trimming stripped 6 bases from V and 8 bases from J, with 13 bases between. The germline CDR1 and CDR2 sequences are MDHEN and SYDVKM. CDR3 in DNA: TGTGCCAGCAGCCTCTGGACCGGGGAAGCTTTCTTT. Translation: CASSLWTGEAFF.

The rearrangement joins TRBV15 to TRBJ1-3, with TRBD1 matching over 7 bases. There are 12 residues in the CDR3. V was clipped by 7 bases and J by 8 bases; unmatched bases: 5. CDR1 is LNHNV, CDR2 YYDKDF, per germline (reference sequence). Here the CDR3 reads CATIRGSDTIYF. The CDR3 DNA follows: TGTGCCACCATCAGGGGGTCGGACACCATATATTTT.

This clonotype occurred many times. The V call is TRBV14, the J call TRBJ2-5, with D uncertain. Per germline, CDR1 SGHDN and CDR2 FVKESK. The CDR3 spans 14 residues. With 4 bases removed from V and 5 bases from J, the gap between germline ends came to 14 bases. The CDR3 nucleotides read TGTGCCAGCAGCCGCAGACCCTTTGACGAGACCCAGTACTTC. Protein product: CASSRRPFDETQYF.